This T cell receptor beta chain originates from a study of T cell responses to AZD1222 COVID-19 vaccine. Study-level results: Unmutated variant regions reportedly attract nearly half of all spike-specific TCRs. Researchers report vaccine-associated CD4 TCRs spanning spike, with dominance at 160-218 and 743-854.

The CDR3 runs 21 residues. Looked up from germline, CDR1 is GTSNPN and CDR2 is SVGIG (reference sequence). The V gene end was trimmed by 0 bases and the J gene end by 4 bases; junction bases not matched to a gene: 22. This clone was seen only once. Its antigen is still unknown. Profiling relied on immunoSEQ multiplex PCR, and the TCRdb table lists in-frame clones only, not all of them. Seen here are roughly 100,000 clones, 90% observed once, and the top ten hold roughly 26%. This sequence was found in an adult in good health. Source: peripheral blood, taken on day 0 of AZD1222 vaccination. The chain is built from TRBV30 and TRBJ2-3, with 10 positions matching TRBD1. The CDR3 here is CAWSVSNPGQGLSLKPDTQYF. The CDR3 region has the DNA TGTGCCTGGAGTGTCTCAAACCCGGGACAGGGGTTATCCCTAAAGCCAGATACGCAGTATTTT.